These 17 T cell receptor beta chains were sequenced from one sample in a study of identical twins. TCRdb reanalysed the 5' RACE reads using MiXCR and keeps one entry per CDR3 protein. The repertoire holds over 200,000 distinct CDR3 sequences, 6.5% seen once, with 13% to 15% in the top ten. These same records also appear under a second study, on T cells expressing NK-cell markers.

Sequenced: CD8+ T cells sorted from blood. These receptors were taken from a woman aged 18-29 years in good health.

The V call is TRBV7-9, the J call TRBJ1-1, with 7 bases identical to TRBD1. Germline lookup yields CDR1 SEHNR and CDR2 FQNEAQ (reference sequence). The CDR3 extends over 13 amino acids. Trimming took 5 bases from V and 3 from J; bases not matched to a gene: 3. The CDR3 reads CASSPTGDTEAFF. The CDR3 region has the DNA TGTGCCAGCAGCCCCACAGGGGACACTGAAGCTTTCTTT.

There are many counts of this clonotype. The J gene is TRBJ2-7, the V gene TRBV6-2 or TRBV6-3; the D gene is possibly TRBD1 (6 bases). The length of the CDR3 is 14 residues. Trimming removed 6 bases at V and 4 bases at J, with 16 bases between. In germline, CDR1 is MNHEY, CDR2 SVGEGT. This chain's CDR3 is CASRPDRVLYEQYF. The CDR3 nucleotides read TGTGCCAGCAGACCGGACAGAGTTCTTTACGAGCAGTACTTC.

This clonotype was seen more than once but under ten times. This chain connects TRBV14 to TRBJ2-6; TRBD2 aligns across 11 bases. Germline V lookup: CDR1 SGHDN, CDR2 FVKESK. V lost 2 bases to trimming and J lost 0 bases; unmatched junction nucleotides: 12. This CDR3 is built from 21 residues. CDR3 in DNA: TGTGCCAGCAGCCAATACCCGGGACTAGCGGATGACAACTCTGGGGCCAACGTCCTGACTTTC. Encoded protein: CASSQYPGLADDNSGANVLTF.

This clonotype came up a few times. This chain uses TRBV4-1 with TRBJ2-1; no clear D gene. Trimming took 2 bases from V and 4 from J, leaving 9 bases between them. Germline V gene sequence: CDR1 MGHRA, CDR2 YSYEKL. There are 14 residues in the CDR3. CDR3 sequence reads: CASSQWGSYNEQFF. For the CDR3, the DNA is TGCGCCAGCAGCCAATGGGGTTCATACAATGAGCAGTTCTTC.

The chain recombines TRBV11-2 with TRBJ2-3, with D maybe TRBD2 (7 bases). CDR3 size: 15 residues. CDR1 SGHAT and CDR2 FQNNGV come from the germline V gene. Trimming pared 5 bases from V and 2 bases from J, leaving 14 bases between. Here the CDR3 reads CASSRGGAITDTQYF. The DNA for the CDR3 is TGTGCCAGCAGCAGAGGGGGGGCGATCACAGATACGCAGTATTTT.

The CDR3 sequence is CASSLSTGDNEQFF. In DNA, the CDR3 is TGTGCCAGCAGCTTATCAACAGGGGACAATGAGCAGTTCTTC. This chain uses TRBV7-9 with TRBJ2-1; TRBD1 matches at 7 bases. The CDR3 sequence is 14 residues long. Germline trimming cut 2 bases from V and 5 bases from J; bases unmatched to any gene: 3. CDR1 is SEHNR, CDR2 FQNEAQ, per germline (reference sequence).

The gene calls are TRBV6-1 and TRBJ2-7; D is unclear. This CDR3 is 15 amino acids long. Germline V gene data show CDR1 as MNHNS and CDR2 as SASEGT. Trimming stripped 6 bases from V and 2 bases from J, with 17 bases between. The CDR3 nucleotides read TGTGCCAGCAGCCCAAACTCCTACACGGCCTACGAGCAGTACTTC. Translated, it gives CASSPNSYTAYEQYF.

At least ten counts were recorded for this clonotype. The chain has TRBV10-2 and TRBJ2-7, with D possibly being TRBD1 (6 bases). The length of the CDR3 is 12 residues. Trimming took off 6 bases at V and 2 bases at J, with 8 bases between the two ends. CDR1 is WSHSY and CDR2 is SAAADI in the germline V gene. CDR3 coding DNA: TGCGCCAGCAGGGCAGGGGCCTACGAGCAGTACTTC. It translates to CASRAGAYEQYF.

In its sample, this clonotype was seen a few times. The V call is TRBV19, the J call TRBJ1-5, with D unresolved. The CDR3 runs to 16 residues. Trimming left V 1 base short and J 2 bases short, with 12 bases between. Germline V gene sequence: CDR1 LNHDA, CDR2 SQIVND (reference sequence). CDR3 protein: CASSIGAAYGNQPQHF. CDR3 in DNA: TGTGCCAGTAGTATAGGGGCGGCGTACGGCAATCAGCCCCAGCATTTT.

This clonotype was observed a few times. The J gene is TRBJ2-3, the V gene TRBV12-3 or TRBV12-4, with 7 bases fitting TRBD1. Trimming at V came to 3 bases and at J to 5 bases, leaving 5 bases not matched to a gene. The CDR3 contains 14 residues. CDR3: CASSLTGLGDTQYF. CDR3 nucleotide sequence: TGTGCCAGCAGTTTGACAGGGCTGGGAGATACGCAGTATTTT.

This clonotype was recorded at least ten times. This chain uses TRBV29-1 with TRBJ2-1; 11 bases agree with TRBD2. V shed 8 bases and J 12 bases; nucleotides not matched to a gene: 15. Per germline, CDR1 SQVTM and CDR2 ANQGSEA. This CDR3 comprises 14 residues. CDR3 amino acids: CSFLSGLAEAGQFF. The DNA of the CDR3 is TGCAGCTTCCTGTCGGGACTAGCGGAGGCGGGGCAGTTCTTC.

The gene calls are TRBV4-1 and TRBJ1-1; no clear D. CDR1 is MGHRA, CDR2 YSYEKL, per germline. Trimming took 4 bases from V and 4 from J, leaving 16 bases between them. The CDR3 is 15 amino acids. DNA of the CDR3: TGCGCCAGCAGCCTGAGTGGAGAATCCGGCACTGAAGCTTTCTTT. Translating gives CASSLSGESGTEAFF.

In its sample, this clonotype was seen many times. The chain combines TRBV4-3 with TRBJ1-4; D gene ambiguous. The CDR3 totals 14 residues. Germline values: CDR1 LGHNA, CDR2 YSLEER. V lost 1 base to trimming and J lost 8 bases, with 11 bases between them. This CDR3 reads CASSQGGGMEKLFF. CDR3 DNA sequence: TGCGCCAGCAGCCAAGGGGGAGGCATGGAAAAACTGTTTTTT.

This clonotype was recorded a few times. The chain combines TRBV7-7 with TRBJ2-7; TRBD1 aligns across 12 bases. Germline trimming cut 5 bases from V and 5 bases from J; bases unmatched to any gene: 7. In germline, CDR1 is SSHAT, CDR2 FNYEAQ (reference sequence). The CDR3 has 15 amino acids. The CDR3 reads CASSPGTGGFDEQYF. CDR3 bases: TGTGCCAGCAGCCCCGGGACAGGGGGCTTCGACGAGCAGTACTTC.

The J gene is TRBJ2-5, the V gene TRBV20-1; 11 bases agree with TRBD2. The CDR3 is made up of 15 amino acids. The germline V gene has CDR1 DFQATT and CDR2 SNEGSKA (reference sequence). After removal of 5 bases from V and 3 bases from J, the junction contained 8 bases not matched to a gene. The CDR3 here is CSAAPAGLAEETQYF. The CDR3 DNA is TGCAGTGCTGCCCCCGCGGGACTAGCGGAAGAGACCCAGTACTTC.

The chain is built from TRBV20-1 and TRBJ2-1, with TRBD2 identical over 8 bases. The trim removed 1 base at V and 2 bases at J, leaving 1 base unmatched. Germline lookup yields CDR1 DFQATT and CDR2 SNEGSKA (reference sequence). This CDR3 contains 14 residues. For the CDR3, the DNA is TGCAGTGCTAGAGTCGGGAGGGCCTACAATGAGCAGTTCTTC. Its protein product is CSARVGRAYNEQFF.

This chain's CDR3 is CASSLLAGLKGYEQFF. As DNA, the CDR3 is TGTGCCAGCAGCTTGCTAGCGGGTCTCAAGGGATATGAGCAGTTCTTC. The gene calls are TRBV5-6 and TRBJ2-1; 8 bases map to TRBD2. The CDR3 is 16 residues long. CDR1 and CDR2 from the germline V gene are SGHDT and YYEEEE. V was pared by 1 base and J by 8 bases, with 11 bases of the junction left unmatched.